One sample yielded the 15 T cell receptor beta chains listed below, sequenced in a study of cytomegalovirus exposure and HLA in healthy donors. Both 60 Vbeta primers and 13 Jbeta primers went into the PCR. Only in-frame clones appear in the TCRdb table, and some are missing; sequencing was by immunoSEQ multiplex PCR. The top ten hold around 3% of the sample, which has 85,000 to 100,000 clones, 75% to 85% seen once. Sequencing was performed on PBMCs. These TCRs come from a male donor in good health and CMV-seropositive.

The chain joins TRBV6-4 to TRBJ1-2; 7 bases are a match to TRBD1. The V and J ends lost 8 bases and 5 bases, in that order; junction bases with no gene match: 8. From germline, CDR1 is MRHNA and CDR2 SNTAGT. The CDR3 loop spans 13 amino acids. The CDR3 reads CASEEETGYGYTF. The CDR3 DNA follows: TGTGCCAGCGAGGAAGAGACAGGGTATGGCTACACCTTC.

This chain uses TRBV9 with TRBJ1-1, with no clear D. V was pared by 5 bases and J by 1 base, with 6 bases between. The germline V gene has CDR1 SGDLS and CDR2 YYNGEE. This CDR3 has 12 residues. In DNA form, the CDR3 reads TGTGCCAGCAGGTCCAGGAACACTGAAGCTTTCTTT. Its protein is CASRSRNTEAFF.

The chain is built from TRBV18 and TRBJ2-3; 11 positions match TRBD1. Germline assignment: CDR1 KGHSH and CDR2 LQKENI. There are 15 residues in the CDR3. V was clipped by 4 bases and J by 2 bases; unmatched bases: 2. This chain's CDR3 is CASSRDRGTTDTQYF. CDR3 sequence (DNA): TGTGCCAGCTCACGGGACAGGGGGACCACAGATACGCAGTATTTT.

V usage is TRBV2 and J usage is TRBJ2-4; D is possibly TRBD2 (7 bases). Trimming took off 4 bases at V and 2 bases at J, with 12 bases between the two ends. Germline assignment: CDR1 SNHLY and CDR2 FYNNEI. The CDR3 has 15 residues. The CDR3 reads CASSGTRGSKNIQYF. The CDR3 DNA reads as TGTGCCAGCAGTGGGACTAGGGGGTCCAAAAACATTCAGTACTTC.

This chain connects TRBV30 to TRBJ2-1; tentative D call: TRBD2 (6 bases). Germline CDR1 and CDR2: GTSNPN and SVGIG (reference sequence). The CDR3 sequence is 16 residues long. V lost 0 bases, J lost 1 base, and 13 bases lay in between. Here the CDR3 reads CAWSVRGLTSYNEQFF. The DNA for the CDR3 is TGTGCCTGGAGTGTTAGAGGACTAACGTCCTACAATGAGCAGTTCTTC.

The J gene is TRBJ2-1, the V gene TRBV30; TRBD2 is a possible D gene (6 bases). Germline loops: CDR1 GTSNPN, CDR2 SVGIG (reference sequence). The CDR3 is 16 amino acids. V lost 4 bases and J 1 base, leaving 17 bases between the germline ends. The CDR3: CAWTFGGYSSYNEQFF. The CDR3, as DNA: TGTGCCTGGACTTTTGGGGGGTACTCGTCCTACAATGAGCAGTTCTTC.

The chain employs TRBV5-6 and TRBJ2-3, with unresolved D. Trimming cost V 5 bases and J 0 bases, with 4 bases left between them. Germline V CDR1 and CDR2: SGHDT, YYEEEE. This CDR3 has 12 amino acids. DNA for the CDR3: TGTGCCAGCAGTTATAGCACAGATACGCAGTATTTT. Its protein product is CASSYSTDTQYF.

The chain couples TRBV29-1 to TRBJ1-2; TRBD1 matches 11 bases. V was pared by 4 bases and J by 7 bases, with 11 bases of the junction left unmatched. The CDR3 covers 15 residues. Germline V CDR1 and CDR2: SQVTM, ANQGSEA. The chain's CDR3 is CSVAAADRGRSGYTF. In DNA, the CDR3 is TGCAGCGTTGCCGCCGCGGACAGGGGGCGAAGTGGCTACACCTTC.

V and J are TRBV5-8 and TRBJ2-1; 11 nucleotides match TRBD2. Germline V CDR1 and CDR2: SGHTS, YDEGEE. J was trimmed by 2 bases and V by 4 bases; bases with no gene match: 5. The CDR3 sequence is 16 residues long. In DNA form, the CDR3 reads TGTGCCAGCAGCGCCGGACTAGCGGGCGCCTACAATGAGCAGTTCTTC. Residues: CASSAGLAGAYNEQFF.

The chain carries TRBV29-1 and TRBJ1-5; weak D call: TRBD1 (6 bases). CDR1 and CDR2 from the germline V gene are SQVTM and ANQGSEA. The CDR3 is made up of 13 amino acids. The V end was cut by 5 bases, the J end by 5 bases, with 13 bases between. The CDR3 region is CSVHRAIYQPQHF. The CDR3 region has the DNA TGCAGCGTTCACAGGGCCATTTATCAGCCCCAGCATTTT. The full variable domain, rest sourced from reference TRBV29-1 and TRBJ1-5, is SAVISQKPSRDICQRGTSLTIQCQVDSQVTMMFWYRQQPGQSLTLIATANQGSEATYESGFVIDKFPISRPNLTFSTLTVSNMSPEDSSIYLCSVHRAIYQPQHFGDGTRLSIL.

The CDR3, as DNA: TGTGCCAGCAGCGCTCGACAGAGCACTAATGAAAAACTGTTTTTT. This translates into CASSARQSTNEKLFF. The J gene is TRBJ1-4, the V gene TRBV9, with a tentative D call TRBD1 (5 bases). The CDR3 sequence is 15 residues long. The V gene lost 3 bases and the J gene lost 2 bases, with 11 bases spanning the gap. Germline CDR1 is SGDLS and CDR2 is YYNGEE.

This clone was detected only a few times. The V and J genes are TRBV19 and TRBJ1-1; possible D gene TRBD1, 6 bases. Germline V gene data show CDR1 as LNHDA and CDR2 as SQIVND (reference sequence). There are 15 residues in the CDR3. Deletions cut 6 bases from V and 1 base from J, with 15 bases between. CDR3 nucleotides: TGTGCCAGTAGAGGACAGCAAAATCGGAACACTGAAGCTTTCTTT. Translating it yields CASRGQQNRNTEAFF.

This clone was found a few times. This chain uses TRBV5-4 with TRBJ1-6; D is unresolved. The germline V gene has CDR1 SGHNT and CDR2 YYREEE (reference sequence). The CDR3 is 15 residues long. The V end lost 0 bases, the J end lost 5 bases, and 9 bases lay between the germline ends. The CDR3 DNA reads as TGTGCCAGCAGCTTGGCGCAGGAAAATAATTCACCCCTCCACTTT. As protein: CASSLAQENNSPLHF. The complete variable domain, with remaining parts taken from reference TRBV5-4 and TRBJ1-6, reads ETGVTQSPTHLIKTRGQQVTLRCSSQSGHNTVSWYQQALGQGPQFIFQYYREEENGRGNFPPRFSGLQFPNYSSELNVNALELDDSALYLCASSLAQENNSPLHFGNGTRLTVT.

The chain couples TRBV7-9 to TRBJ1-2; no definite D call. V lost 5 bases, J lost 5 bases, and 15 bases lay in between. Germline CDR1 is SEHNR and CDR2 is FQNEAQ (reference sequence). This CDR3 region has 14 residues. The CDR3 loop reads CASSTGLIRYGYTF. CDR3 DNA sequence: TGTGCCAGCAGCACCGGACTGATCAGATATGGCTACACCTTC.

The CDR3 DNA reads as TGTGCCAGCAGCGTAGGGGACAGGGTATCGAACACTGAAGCTTTCTTT. Protein product: CASSVGDRVSNTEAFF. This sequence joins TRBV9 and TRBJ1-1; 9 nucleotides agree with TRBD1. The CDR3 loop spans 16 amino acids. V lost 0 bases and J lost 1; bases outside the gene matches: 4. Germline V gene lookup returns CDR1 SGDLS and CDR2 YYNGEE.